This entry concerns a single T cell receptor (beta chain). The source of the sample is a study of PD-L1 blockade in urothelial cancer. Across the whole study: The study recovered a median of 141,255 T cells per blood sample.

This CDR3 contains 14 residues. V shed 8 bases and J shed 4 bases, with 12 bases lying between them. CDR1 is MDHEN, CDR2 SYDVKM, per germline. Stated time point: peripheral blood 6 weeks after treatment start. Metastatic or locally advanced urothelial carcinoma was present in the patients. Method: immunoSEQ multiplex PCR; TCRdb's copy keeps in-frame clones and lacks some. Among about 120,000 clones listed, about 89% were seen once. This receptor was identified in a man in his fifties or sixties with urothelial cancer. The chain joins TRBV28 to TRBJ2-6, with D tentatively TRBD1 (6 bases). Material: PBMCs, obtained around atezolizumab (anti-PD-L1) treatment. The CDR3 region has the DNA TGTGCCAGCGGTTCCCAGGGGGGGGCCAACGTCCTGACTTTC. Protein product: CASGSQGGANVLTF.